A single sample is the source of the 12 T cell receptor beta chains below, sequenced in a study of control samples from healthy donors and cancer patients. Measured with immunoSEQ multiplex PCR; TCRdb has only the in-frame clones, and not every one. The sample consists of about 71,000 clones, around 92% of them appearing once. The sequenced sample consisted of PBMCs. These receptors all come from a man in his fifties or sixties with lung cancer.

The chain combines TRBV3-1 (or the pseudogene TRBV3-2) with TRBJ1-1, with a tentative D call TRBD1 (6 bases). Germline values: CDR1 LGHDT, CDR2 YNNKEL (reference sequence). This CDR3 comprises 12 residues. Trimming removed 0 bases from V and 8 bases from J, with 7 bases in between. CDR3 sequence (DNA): TGTGCCAGCAGCCAAGATCAGGGGGAAGCTTTCTTT. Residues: CASSQDQGEAFF.

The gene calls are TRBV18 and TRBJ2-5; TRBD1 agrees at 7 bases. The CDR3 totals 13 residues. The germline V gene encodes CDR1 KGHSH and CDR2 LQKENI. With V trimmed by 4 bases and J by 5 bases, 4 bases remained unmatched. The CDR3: CASSLQTGETQYF. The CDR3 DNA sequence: TGTGCCAGCTCACTACAGACAGGGGAGACCCAGTACTTC.

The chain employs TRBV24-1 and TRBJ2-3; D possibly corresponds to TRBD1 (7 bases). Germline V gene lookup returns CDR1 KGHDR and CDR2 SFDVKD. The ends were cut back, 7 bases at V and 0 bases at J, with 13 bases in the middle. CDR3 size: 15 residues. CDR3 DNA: TGTGCCACCAGAGAGGAGGGGGCGAGCACAGATACGCAGTATTTT. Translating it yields CATREEGASTDTQYF.

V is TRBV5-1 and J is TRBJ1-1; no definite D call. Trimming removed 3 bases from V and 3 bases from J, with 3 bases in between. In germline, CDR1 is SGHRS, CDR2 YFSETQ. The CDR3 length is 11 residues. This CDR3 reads CASSYDTEAFF. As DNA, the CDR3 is TGCGCCAGCAGCTATGACACTGAAGCTTTCTTT.

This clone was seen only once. The CDR3 coding sequence is TGTGCCAGCAGCTTTGAAGCCAGCACAGATACGCAGTATTTT. Its protein is CASSFEASTDTQYF. V usage is TRBV7-9 and J usage is TRBJ2-3, with D unresolved. The CDR3 totals 14 residues. CDR1 is SEHNR, CDR2 FQNEAQ, per germline (reference sequence). V was clipped by 3 bases and J by 0 bases, with 7 bases between them.

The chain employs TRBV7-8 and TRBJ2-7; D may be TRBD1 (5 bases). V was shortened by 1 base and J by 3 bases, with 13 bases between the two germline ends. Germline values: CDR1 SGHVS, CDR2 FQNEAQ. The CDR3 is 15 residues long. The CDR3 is CASSLEGRGHYEQYV. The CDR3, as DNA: TGTGCCAGCAGCTTAGAGGGGCGCGGTCACTACGAGCAGTACGTC.

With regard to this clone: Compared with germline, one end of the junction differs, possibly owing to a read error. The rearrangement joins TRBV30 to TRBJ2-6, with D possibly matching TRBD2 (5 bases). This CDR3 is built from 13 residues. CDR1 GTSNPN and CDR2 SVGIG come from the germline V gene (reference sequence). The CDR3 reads CAFHRAGVNVLTF. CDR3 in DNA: TGTGCCTTCCACCGGGCCGGGGTCAACGTCCTGACTTTC. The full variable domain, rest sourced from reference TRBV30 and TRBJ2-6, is SQTIHQWPATLVQPVGSPLSLECTVEGTSNPNLYWYRQAAGRGLQLLFYSVGIGQISSEVPQNLSASRPQDRQFILSSKKLLLSDSGFYLCAFHRAGVNVLTFGAGSRLTVL.

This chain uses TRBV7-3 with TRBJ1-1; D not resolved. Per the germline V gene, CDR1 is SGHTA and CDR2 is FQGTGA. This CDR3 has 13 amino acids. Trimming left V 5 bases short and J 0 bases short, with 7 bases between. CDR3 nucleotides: TGTGCCAGCAGCCTCGACCTGAACACTGAAGCTTTCTTT. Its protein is CASSLDLNTEAFF.

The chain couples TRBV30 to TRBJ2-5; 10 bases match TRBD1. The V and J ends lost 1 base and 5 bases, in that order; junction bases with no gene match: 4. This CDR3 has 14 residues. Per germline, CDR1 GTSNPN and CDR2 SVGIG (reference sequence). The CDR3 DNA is TGTGCCTGGAGTGCGACAGGGGGCGGGGAGACCCAGTACTTC. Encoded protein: CAWSATGGGETQYF.

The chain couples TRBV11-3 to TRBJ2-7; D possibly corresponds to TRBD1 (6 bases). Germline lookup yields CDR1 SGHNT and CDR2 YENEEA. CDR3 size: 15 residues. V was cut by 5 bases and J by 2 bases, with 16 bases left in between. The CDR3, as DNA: TGTGCCAGCAGCCCTGGCGCGACAGGAGCCTACGAGCAGTACTTC. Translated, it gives CASSPGATGAYEQYF.

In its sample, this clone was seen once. CDR3 in amino acids: CASSQGTENYGYTF. In nucleotides, the CDR3 is TGTGCCAGCTCACAGGGGACAGAAAACTATGGCTACACCTTC. The V and J genes are TRBV18 and TRBJ1-2; 7 bases align to TRBD1. V was pared by 4 bases and J by 2 bases, with 4 bases of the junction left unmatched. The germline V gene encodes CDR1 KGHSH and CDR2 LQKENI. The CDR3 is 14 residues long. The complete variable domain, with remaining parts taken from reference TRBV18 and TRBJ1-2, reads NAGVMQNPRHLVRRRGQEARLRCSPMKGHSHVYWYRQLPEEGLKFMVYLQKENIIDESGMPKERFSAEFPKEGPSILRIQQVVRGDSAAYFCASSQGTENYGYTFGSGTRLTVV.

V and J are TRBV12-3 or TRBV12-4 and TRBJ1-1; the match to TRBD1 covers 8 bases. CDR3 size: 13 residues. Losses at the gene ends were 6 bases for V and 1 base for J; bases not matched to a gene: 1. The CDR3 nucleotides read TGTGCCAGCAGGGACAGGGAGAACACTGAAGCTTTCTTT. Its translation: CASRDRENTEAFF.